The 7 T cell receptor beta chains below come from one sample, sequenced in a study of T-cell memory formation after mild COVID-19. TCRdb re-derived calls from the 5' RACE reads in MiXCR, one entry per CDR3 protein. This table has under 250,000 distinct CDR3 sequences, about 10% appearing once. The sequencing sample was made of PBMCs or a T cell subset sorted from them (not recorded which). These receptors were taken from a man aged 18 to 30 who had mild COVID-19 (a few samples of this study predate the infection). Cell type and time point are not known.

This clonotype was seen only a few times. V is TRBV7-2 and J is TRBJ2-4; D unclear. Germline assignment: CDR1 SGHTA and CDR2 FQGNSA. V lost 4 bases, J lost 9 bases, and 13 bases lay in between. The CDR3 runs to 13 residues. This CDR3 reads CASSSYGPGIQYF. CDR3 in DNA: TGTGCCAGCAGCTCTTATGGACCGGGCATTCAGTACTTC. Full variable domain (remainder filled in from reference TRBV7-2 and TRBJ2-4): GAGVSQSPSNKVTEKGKDVELRCDPISGHTALYWYRQSLGQGLEFLIYFQGNSAPDKSGLPSDRFSAERTGGSVSTLTIQRTQQEDSAVYLCASSSYGPGIQYFGAGTRLSVL.

This rearrangement joins TRBV4-3 to TRBJ2-1; the D gene is possibly TRBD2 (5 bases). The germline CDR1 and CDR2 sequences are LGHNA and YSLEER. Trimming took off 0 bases at V and 9 bases at J, with 6 bases between the two ends. The CDR3 spans 12 residues. The DNA for the CDR3 is TGCGCCAGCAGCCAAGATGGGAGTGAGCAGTTCTTC. It yields the protein CASSQDGSEQFF.

This clonotype was picked up many times. V is TRBV4-2 and J is TRBJ1-6, with 9 bases fitting TRBD1. The CDR3 has 16 residues. The trim removed 0 bases at V and 7 bases at J, leaving 4 bases unmatched. CDR1 LGHNA and CDR2 YNFKEQ come from the germline V gene. For the CDR3, the DNA is TGTGCCAGCAGCCAAGAAGGTGGGACAGGGAATTCACCCCTCCACTTT. This gives the protein CASSQEGGTGNSPLHF.

This clonotype showed up just a few times. The chain carries TRBV21-1 and TRBJ2-5. TRBV21-1 is classified as a pseudogene. The CDR3 extends over 18 amino acids. CDR3 residues: CASSKVFSLSGNQETQYF. The CDR3, as DNA: TGTGCCAGCAGCAAAGTTTTCTCTTTATCGGGGAACCAAGAGACCCAGTACTTC.

The chain has TRBV10-1 and TRBJ2-3, with 8 bases aligning to TRBD2. Germline-derived CDR1 and CDR2 are WNHNN and SYGVQD (reference sequence). After removal of 5 bases from V and 0 bases from J, the junction contained 7 bases not matched to a gene. This CDR3 region has 16 residues. CDR3 residues: CASSMVGGGSTDTQYF. The CDR3 nucleotides are TGCGCCAGCAGTATGGTCGGCGGGGGGAGCACAGATACGCAGTATTTT.

This clonotype showed up just a few times. This sequence joins TRBV7-2 and TRBJ1-5; D ambiguous. The V end lost 2 bases, the J end lost 3 bases, and 5 bases lay between the germline ends. This CDR3 is 13 amino acids long. Germline CDR1 SGHTA, CDR2 FQGNSA. The CDR3 DNA reads as TGTGCCAGCAGCTTACAGAACAATCAGCCCCAGCATTTT. It translates to CASSLQNNQPQHF. Together with reference TRBV7-2 and TRBJ1-5, the CDR3 gives the full variable domain: GAGVSQSPSNKVTEKGKDVELRCDPISGHTALYWYRQSLGQGLEFLIYFQGNSAPDKSGLPSDRFSAERTGGSVSTLTIQRTQQEDSAVYLCASSLQNNQPQHFGDGTRLSIL.

This clonotype was observed many times. One junction end disagrees with the germline gene, perhaps due to a read error. The V and J genes are TRBV5-1 and TRBJ2-5, with no clear D. Germline CDR1 SGHRS, CDR2 YFSETQ. This CDR3 has 13 residues. The CDR3 DNA is TGTGCCAGCAGTTTAGCCCCCTTGGAGACCCAGTACTTC. This sequence encodes CASSLAPLETQYF. Full variable domain (outside the CDR3, taken from reference TRBV5-1 and TRBJ2-5): KAGVTQTPRYLIKTRGQQVTLSCSPISGHRSVSWYQQTPGQGLQFLFEYFSETQRNKGNFPGRFSGRQFSNSRSEMNVSTLELGDSALYLCASSLAPLETQYFGPGTRLLVL.